These 12 T cell receptor beta chains were sequenced from one sample in a study of blood T cell repertoires in COVID-19. Sequencing used immunoSEQ multiplex PCR; TCRdb keeps in-frame clones, though not all of them. The sample contains approximately 110,000 clones, 60% to 80% of which appear only once. The sample taken for sequencing was peripheral blood. All receptors come from an older man with COVID-19, enrolled during active disease.

This chain connects TRBV20-1 to TRBJ1-2; weak D call: TRBD1 (5 bases). The germline CDR1 and CDR2 sequences are DFQATT and SNEGSKA (reference sequence). CDR3 size: 11 residues. V lost 5 bases, J lost 4 bases, and 8 bases lay in between. The CDR3 protein is CSAADIYGYTF. The CDR3 nucleotides read TGCAGTGCTGCGGACATCTATGGCTACACCTTC.

The chain has TRBV10-3 and TRBJ2-2, with 8 bases that match TRBD2. CDR1 and CDR2 from the germline V gene are ENHRY and SYGVKD. The junction had 7 bases not matched to a gene; V was cut back by 7 bases and J by 0 bases. The CDR3 consists of 16 residues. The CDR3, as DNA: TGTGCCATCAATCGGGGGGGCGTTACGAACACCGGGGAGCTGTTTTTT. This codes for CAINRGGVTNTGELFF.

The V gene is TRBV6-2 or TRBV6-3, the J gene TRBJ2-7; D not resolved. Germline CDR1 and CDR2: MNHEY and SVGEGT. The V gene lost 0 bases and the J gene lost 4 bases, with 13 bases spanning the gap. This CDR3 has 15 amino acids. CDR3 bases: TGTGCCAGCAGTTACTCGAGAGCGCCCACTTACGAGCAGTACTTC. Encoded protein: CASSYSRAPTYEQYF.

This chain connects TRBV19 to TRBJ2-3; maybe TRBD2 (5 bases). Trimming took 6 bases from V and 0 from J, leaving 13 bases between them. The CDR3 length is 15 residues. The germline V gene encodes CDR1 LNHDA and CDR2 SQIVND (reference sequence). The chain's CDR3 is CASRQSGYSTDTQYF. The CDR3 DNA reads as TGTGCCAGTAGGCAGAGCGGATATAGCACAGATACGCAGTATTTT. The variable domain in full, completed from reference TRBV19 and TRBJ2-3, reads DGGITQSPKYLFRKEGQNVTLSCEQNLNHDAMYWYRQDPGQGLRLIYYSQIVNDFQKGDIAEGYSVSREKKESFPLTVTSAQKNPTAFYLCASRQSGYSTDTQYFGPGTRLTVL.

This chain connects TRBV18 to TRBJ2-5, with TRBD1 matching over 10 bases. This CDR3 region has 14 residues. V shed 3 bases, J shed 5 bases, and the junction held 3 bases outside the gene matches. CDR1 is KGHSH, CDR2 LQKENI, per germline. The CDR3 reads CASSPGQGVETQYF. The CDR3 DNA sequence: TGTGCCAGCTCACCCGGACAGGGGGTGGAGACCCAGTACTTC.

The chain recombines TRBV18 with TRBJ1-1; 7 positions match TRBD1. From germline, CDR1 is KGHSH and CDR2 LQKENI. The CDR3 contains 15 residues. The trim removed 4 bases at V and 1 base at J, leaving 6 bases unmatched. Here the CDR3 reads CASSLSTGRNTEAFF. CDR3 coding DNA: TGTGCCAGCTCACTTTCGACAGGGAGGAACACTGAAGCTTTCTTT.

The chain recombines TRBV18 with TRBJ2-2, with D tentatively TRBD2 (6 bases). CDR1 is KGHSH, CDR2 LQKENI, per germline. This CDR3 spans 15 amino acids. The ends were cut back, 5 bases at V and 4 bases at J, with 14 bases in the middle. The CDR3 DNA reads as TGTGCCAGCTCAAGGCTCGGGAGTCCCACCGGGGAGCTGTTTTTT. It codes for CASSRLGSPTGELFF. The variable domain in full, with the rest retrieved from reference TRBV18 and TRBJ2-2, is NAGVMQNPRHLVRRRGQEARLRCSPMKGHSHVYWYRQLPEEGLKFMVYLQKENIIDESGMPKERFSAEFPKEGPSILRIQQVVRGDSAAYFCASSRLGSPTGELFFGEGSRLTVL.

This chain uses TRBV9 with TRBJ2-3, with D perhaps TRBD2 (5 bases). V shed 0 bases and J shed 5 bases, with 19 bases lying between them. CDR3 length equals 17 residues. CDR1 is SGDLS and CDR2 is YYNGEE in the germline V gene. CDR3 amino acids: CASSVEARTWSGDTQYF. The CDR3 DNA is TGTGCCAGCAGCGTAGAAGCGCGGACCTGGAGCGGAGATACGCAGTATTTT.

This chain connects TRBV5-1 to TRBJ2-5, with 7 bases lining up with TRBD2. Trimming cost V 4 bases and J 2 bases; bases outside gene matches: 2. Germline lookup yields CDR1 SGHRS and CDR2 YFSETQ. The CDR3 totals 13 residues. The CDR3 region is CASSPGGQETQYF. The CDR3, as DNA: TGCGCCAGCAGCCCCGGGGGGCAAGAGACCCAGTACTTC.

CDR3 DNA: TGTGCTATCAAAGACAGCTTCAATCAGCCCCAGCATTTT. Translated, it gives CAIKDSFNQPQHF. The chain recombines TRBV12-5 with TRBJ1-5; D may be TRBD1 (5 bases). Germline V gives CDR1 LGHNT, CDR2 FRNRAP. This CDR3 spans 13 amino acids. The V gene lost 10 bases and the J gene lost 3 bases, with 13 bases spanning the gap.

This chain links TRBV7-2 with TRBJ2-1; TRBD2 matches at 12 bases. The CDR3 runs 15 residues. Germline V gene data show CDR1 as SGHTA and CDR2 as FQGNSA. J lost 9 bases, V lost 5 bases, and 8 bases had no gene match. Written as DNA, the CDR3 is TGTGCCAGCAGCCATCGGACTAGCGGGGAGGCTGAGCAGTTCTTC. Translated: CASSHRTSGEAEQFF.

The chain joins TRBV21-1 to TRBJ1-4. TRBV21-1 is flagged as a pseudogene. CDR3 size: 17 residues. CDR3 DNA: TGTGCCAGCAGCAAATCGGGGGAGGTTCCAACTAATGAAAAACTGTTTTTT. Its protein is CASSKSGEVPTNEKLFF.